This TCR beta chain is drawn from a study of T-cell memory formation after mild COVID-19. Study context: Clusters were largely donor specific.

Study outcomes and limitations: A second wave expanding day 15 to 37 was CD4+-biased; contracting clones were balanced. Contracting CD4+ clones sat mainly in CM and EM; CD8+ in EMRA.

Constant-segment primers were used for 5'RACE, and the resulting TCR alpha and TCR beta cDNA libraries carried sample barcodes and UMIs. TCRdb re-called the 5' RACE reads through MiXCR, storing one row per CDR3 protein. The sample lists 80,000 to 95,000 distinct CDR3 sequences, 25% occurring once. This clonotype appeared a few times. Its antigen is unknown. The specimen was PBMCs or a T cell subset sorted from them (not recorded which). The sequence was obtained from a man in his late teens or twenties who had mild COVID-19 (a few samples of this study predate the infection). Cell type and time point are not known.

The CDR3 DNA follows: TGCGCCAGCAGCTTCACGAACACCGGGGAGCTGTTTTTT. Amino acid sequence: CASSFTNTGELFF. The J gene is TRBJ2-2, the V gene TRBV10-2; no clear D. The V end lost 6 bases, the J end lost 0 bases, and 5 bases lay between the germline ends. The CDR3 covers 13 residues. Germline lookup yields CDR1 WSHSY and CDR2 SAAADI.